The clone carrying this T cell receptor (beta chain) has at least ten counts. Its antigen is unidentified. The V and J ends lost 4 bases and 1 base, in that order; junction bases with no gene match: 7. Germline CDR1 and CDR2: SGHRS and YFSETQ. This CDR3 spans 16 amino acids. The CDR3 regions of TCR beta were amplified from RNA transcripts. HTBI primers were employed in a first-round RT-PCR of the TCR CDR3. One entry per CDR3 protein, called by TCRdb with MiXCR from the multiplex PCR reads. This table holds around 340,000 distinct CDR3 sequences, over 15% found once. This sample was taken from a study of T cells in Graves' hyperthyroidism and ophthalmopathy. Study results and limitations: Patients with ophthalmopathy were separated from those with stable hyperthyroidism by a 13 V-J model.

This chain joins TRBV5-1 and TRBJ2-1, with 8 bases identical to TRBD2. This TCR came from a man aged 25 to 40 with Graves' hyperthyroidism. Sequences were obtained from blood. For the CDR3, the DNA is TGCGCCAGCAGCCCGGGGGGGACTAGTTCCTACAATGAGCAGTTCTTC. As protein: CASSPGGTSSYNEQFF.